This T cell receptor beta chain comes out of a study of T cells in narcolepsy. Trimming shortened V by 4 bases and J by 0 bases, and 10 bases separated the two germline ends. Germline CDR1 and CDR2: MDHEN and SYDVKM. CDR3 length: 16 residues. Sequencing was performed with immunoSEQ multiplex PCR; in TCRdb, only in-frame clones are kept and a portion is missing. The sample lists about 32,000 clones, about four fifths occurring once. On this clone itself: Its antigen remains unknown.

Study-wide findings and caveats: Autoreactive HCRT-specific and TRIB2-specific clonotypes were marked in same-patient CSF-versus-blood CD4+ comparisons. Autoreactive clonotypes reportedly recurred in blood of same and different patients, not controls. No autoreactive T cell clone sequences appeared in some memory CD4+ repertoires.

The rearrangement links TRBV28 to TRBJ1-6, with D possibly being TRBD1 (5 bases). The sequencing sample was made of memory (CD45RA-) CD4+ T cells from blood. The clonotype comes from a human donor in good health. The CDR3 loop reads CASSYGGGSYNSPLHF. CDR3 nucleotide sequence: TGTGCCAGCAGTTATGGGGGAGGCTCCTATAATTCACCCCTCCACTTT.